This entry concerns a single T cell receptor beta chain. These data come from a study of control samples from healthy donors and cancer patients. This table comes from immunoSEQ multiplex PCR, and its TCRdb copy is limited to in-frame clones, with some not included. The sample lists 130,000 or so clones; approximately 91% were seen once. Sequenced sample: blood. This TCR was sampled from a man aged 45 to 65 in good health.

Here the CDR3 DNA reads TGTGCCAGCAGCTTAATTGGGACGGCGAATGAAAAACTGTTTTTT. Amino acids: CASSLIGTANEKLFF. The rearrangement joins TRBV7-8 to TRBJ1-4; TRBD1 is a possible D gene (5 bases). The germline V gene has CDR1 SGHVS and CDR2 FQNEAQ. This CDR3 is built from 15 residues. The V end was cut by 2 bases, the J end by 5 bases, with 12 bases between.